The 10 T cell receptor beta chains reported below all come from one sample, sequenced in a study of T cells in Graves' hyperthyroidism and ophthalmopathy. RNA transcripts provided the source from which TCR beta CDR3 regions were amplified. When the TCR CDR3 underwent first-round RT-PCR, the HTBI primer set was used. TCRdb re-called the multiplex PCR reads with MiXCR, one entry per CDR3 protein. Among 600,000 to 700,000 distinct CDR3 sequences, roughly 14% were seen once, and the ten largest hold around 4.1%. Sequencing input: blood. The origin of the receptors is a woman between 40 and 55 years old with Graves' ophthalmopathy.

This clonotype was detected ten times or more. The V gene is TRBV12-3 or TRBV12-4, the J gene TRBJ2-7; 12 nucleotides line up with TRBD1. Losses at the gene ends were 6 bases for V and 2 bases for J; bases not matched to a gene: 11. CDR3 length: 17 amino acids. The CDR3 coding sequence is TGTGCCAGCAGAACTAATCCCGGGACAGGGGGCCCCTACGAGCAGTACTTC. It codes for CASRTNPGTGGPYEQYF.

This clonotype was seen many times. V is TRBV27 and J is TRBJ1-5; D ambiguous. CDR3 size: 12 residues. CDR1 and CDR2 from the germline V gene are MNHEY and SMNVEV (reference sequence). The V end lost 6 bases, the J end lost 3 bases, and 6 bases lay between the germline ends. CDR3 in amino acids: CASRGNNQPQHF. The CDR3 DNA sequence: TGTGCCAGCAGGGGTAACAATCAGCCCCAGCATTTT.

In this sample, this clonotype turned up many times. The genes are TRBV7-2 and TRBJ2-5; unclear D gene. In germline, CDR1 is SGHTA, CDR2 FQGNSA. V was clipped by 1 base and J by 2 bases, with 8 bases between them. The length of the CDR3 is 14 residues. CDR3 region: CASSLGWVQETQYF. CDR3 sequence (DNA): TGTGCCAGCAGCTTAGGTTGGGTGCAAGAGACCCAGTACTTC. Together with reference TRBV7-2 and TRBJ2-5, the CDR3 gives the full variable domain: GAGVSQSPSNKVTEKGKDVELRCDPISGHTALYWYRQSLGQGLEFLIYFQGNSAPDKSGLPSDRFSAERTGGSVSTLTIQRTQQEDSAVYLCASSLGWVQETQYFGPGTRLLVL.

This clonotype occurred a few times. This sequence joins TRBV7-9 and TRBJ1-1; 7 positions match TRBD1. J lost 5 bases, V lost 4 bases, and 7 bases had no gene match. Germline-derived CDR1 and CDR2 are SEHNR and FQNEAQ (reference sequence). This CDR3 spans 14 amino acids. The CDR3 sequence is CASSSTGRRTEAFF. CDR3 nucleotide sequence: TGTGCCAGCAGCTCGACAGGGAGAAGAACTGAAGCTTTCTTT. Looking up the rest from reference TRBV7-9 and TRBJ1-1 gives the full variable domain: DTGVSQNPRHKITKRGQNVTFRCDPISEHNRLYWYRQTLGQGPEFLTYFQNEAQLEKSRLLSDRFSAERPKGSFSTLEIQRTEQGDSAMYLCASSSTGRRTEAFFGQGTRLTVV.

The J gene is TRBJ1-4, the V gene TRBV6-1; weak D call: TRBD1 (6 bases). CDR3 length: 16 residues. Trimming left V 6 bases short and J 8 bases short, with 22 bases between. Germline V lookup: CDR1 MNHNS, CDR2 SASEGT. As DNA, the CDR3 is TGTGCCAGCAGCACAGCTTTAGGCAGGGGAAAAGAAAAACTGTTTTTT. Protein product: CASSTALGRGKEKLFF.

This clonotype was found a few times. The chain links TRBV5-1 to TRBJ2-2; D is unclear. The germline gives CDR1 SGHRS, CDR2 YFSETQ. The CDR3 has 13 amino acids. Trimming pared 5 bases from V and 7 bases from J, leaving 12 bases between. This chain's CDR3 is CASREQTVGELFF. The CDR3 DNA sequence: TGCGCCAGCAGAGAACAAACAGTCGGGGAGCTGTTTTTT.

This clonotype was counted ten times or more. The chain combines TRBV24-1 with TRBJ1-1; D may be TRBD1 (6 bases). Germline CDR1 is KGHDR and CDR2 is SFDVKD. The CDR3 loop spans 14 amino acids. The ends were cut back, 3 bases at V and 7 bases at J, with 14 bases in the middle. As DNA, the CDR3 is TGTGCCACCAGTGATGCCGACAAGGGGGGTGAAGCTTTCTTT. As protein: CATSDADKGGEAFF.

This clonotype has ten or more counts. The chain uses TRBV6-1 and TRBJ1-2; 7 bases line up with TRBD1. J lost 4 bases, V lost 4 bases, and 6 bases had no gene match. Germline V CDR1 and CDR2: MNHNS, SASEGT. The CDR3 sequence is 14 residues long. CDR3 coding DNA: TGTGCCAGCAGTGGGGGACAGACGGTCTATGGCTACACCTTC. It specifies CASSGGQTVYGYTF.

This chain uses TRBV5-1 with TRBJ1-1; 7 nucleotides match TRBD1. This CDR3 is 15 amino acids long. V was pared by 0 bases and J by 3 bases, with 5 bases of the junction left unmatched. Per germline, CDR1 SGHRS and CDR2 YFSETQ. For the CDR3, the DNA is TGCGCCAGCAGCTTGGAGGGGGCAGAGTACACTGAAGCTTTCTTT. It specifies CASSLEGAEYTEAFF.

There are many counts of this clonotype. The rearrangement uses TRBV20-1 and TRBJ2-7; a possible D gene is TRBD2 (5 bases). Germline CDR1 DFQATT, CDR2 SNEGSKA (reference sequence). V was shortened by 0 bases and J by 2 bases, with 17 bases between the two germline ends. The CDR3 loop spans 16 amino acids. DNA of the CDR3: TGCAGTGCTAGAGATCGGCGGGCAGCATTCCCCTACGAGCAGTACTTC. This translates into CSARDRRAAFPYEQYF.